This TCR beta chain was profiled in a study of T cell responses to AZD1222 COVID-19 vaccine. Pooling covered second doses at about 4 or about 12 weeks. A word on this clone: What it binds is unknown.

The data were produced by immunoSEQ multiplex PCR, yet TCRdb's version contains in-frame clones alone and is incomplete. This table has about 110,000 clones, roughly 92% appearing once. Trimming left V 6 bases short and J 3 bases short, with 14 bases between. There are 14 residues in the CDR3. Germline lookup yields CDR1 SGHAT and CDR2 FQNNGV. General study points: Increases in Spike-specific TCR breadth and depth were seen after two AZD1222 doses.

The source material was peripheral blood, sampled 28 days after the second AZD1222 dose. This chain joins TRBV11-2 and TRBJ1-2, with a possible D match to TRBD1 (5 bases). The sequence came from an adult who received the AZD1222 COVID-19 vaccine. This CDR3 is CASSSLTDYYGYTF. CDR3 coding DNA: TGTGCCAGCAGTAGCCTGACAGACTACTATGGCTACACCTTC. Combining the CDR3 with reference TRBV11-2 and TRBJ1-2 gives the whole variable domain EAGVAQSPRYKIIEKRQSVAFWCNPISGHATLYWYQQILGQGPKLLIQFQNNGVVDDSQLPKDRFSAERLKGVDSTLKIQPAKLEDSAVYLCASSSLTDYYGYTFGSGTRLTVV.